The clone carrying this T cell receptor (beta chain) was seen a handful of times. What it binds is unknown. This record belongs to a study of cytomegalovirus exposure and HLA in healthy donors. Whole-study findings and limits: The TCR clusters that emerged in the first cohort tended, a later analysis found, to co-occur in the 120 or so validation repertoires. Overall, approximately 150 TCR beta chains were annotated as cytomegalovirus-associated.

The donors were in the roughly 130-subject validation cohort, distinct from the approximately 700-subject first cohort. Libraries were prepared by immunoSEQ multiplex PCR; TCRdb keeps only in-frame clonotypes and omits some of them. The table includes about 49,000 clones, 94% detected once. CDR3 size: 11 residues. Germline assignment: CDR1 SQVTM and CDR2 ANQGSEA. V was pared by 6 bases and J by 5 bases, with 8 bases between. This clonotype was obtained from a woman younger than 35 in good health and CMV-seropositive. The sample taken for sequencing was PBMCs. This chain uses TRBV29-1 with TRBJ2-1, with D hard to call. CDR3 sequence: CSVNSNNEQFF. The DNA of the CDR3 is TGCAGCGTGAACAGCAACAATGAGCAGTTCTTC.